This TCR beta chain was recovered during a study of tumor and adjacent non-tumor tissue in lung cancer. Looked up from germline, CDR1 is DFQATT and CDR2 is SNEGSKA (reference sequence). This CDR3 contains 14 residues. Study-wide results and limits: Tumor TCR diversity, when higher, was linked to shorter survival. Significantly higher TCR diversity was found in tumor than normal lung. Top 100 clones took a larger repertoire share in normal lung.

The template was RNA from unsorted bulk tissue. Details on this clonotype: Its cognate antigen is unknown. The conserved closing phenylalanine or tryptophan is absent in this CDR3, likely reflecting a read error.

The library came from three nested PCR rounds adapted from ARM-PCR protocols. TCRdb reprocessed the multiplex PCR reads via MiXCR and lists one record per CDR3 protein. The repertoire consists of 200,000 or so distinct CDR3 sequences, with less than 80% occurring once and the leading ten covering 20% to 25%. The source of this sequence is a man aged 55 to 70 with non-small cell lung cancer. The chain employs TRBV20-1 and TRBJ2-7, with TRBD2 matching 10 bases. The sequenced sample was lung tumor tissue. The CDR3 DNA reads as TGCAGTGCTATTCCGCTAGCGGGAGTGTACGAACAGTACCTC. Protein product: CSAIPLAGVYEQYL.